Sequencing of this T cell receptor (beta chain) was carried out in a study of T cell clones after liver transplantation. The wider study: Post-transplant blood was tracked for graft-donor-reactive T cell clones identified in a pre-transplant mixed lymphocyte reaction.

The CDR3 sequence is 14 residues long. Germline V gene sequence: CDR1 LNHNV, CDR2 YYDKDF (reference sequence). Trimming cost V 0 bases and J 0 bases, with 4 bases left between them. Generated by immunoSEQ multiplex PCR, the TCRdb table keeps only in-frame clones and is missing some. The sample records about 45,000 clones, about 86% being singletons. The sequences come from CD4+ T cells from blood, collected 24 months after liver transplant. The sequence derives from a human patient who received a liver transplant. The graft donor may account for some of the T cells. The chain employs TRBV15 and TRBJ2-3; the D is unclear. The CDR3 region has the DNA TGTGCCACCAGCAGAGATGTTAGCACAGATACGCAGTATTTT. The encoded protein is CATSRDVSTDTQYF. Based on the CDR3 plus reference TRBV15 and TRBJ2-3, the full variable domain is DAMVIQNPRYQVTQFGKPVTLSCSQTLNHNVMYWYQQKSSQAPKLLFHYYDKDFNNEADTPDNFQSRRPNTSFCFLDIRSPGLGDTAMYLCATSRDVSTDTQYFGPGTRLTVL.